This TCR beta chain appears in the sequencing data of a study of regulatory T cells in long-lasting Graves disease. CDR3-region Arm-PCR and iRepertoire HTBI primers produced the TCR beta libraries. TCRdb reprocessed the multiplex PCR reads with MiXCR, giving one entry per CDR3 protein. The table records about 360,000 distinct CDR3 sequences, 15% to 20% of them present only once. Time point described: newly diagnosed GD, antithyroid drugs for less than 3 months. Preparation of the TCR library used RNA extracted from PBMCs. A few counts support this clonotype. The CDR3 runs to 14 residues. Trimming removed 7 bases from V and 2 bases from J, with 11 bases in between. Germline V CDR1 and CDR2: MNHEY, SMNVEV (reference sequence). These data were likewise used in another study, on T cells in Graves' hyperthyroidism and ophthalmopathy. That source adds: Newly diagnosed hyperthyroidism patients aged 18 to 65 years had disease lasting under 2 months.

The V and J genes are TRBV27 and TRBJ1-4; D uncertain. The receptor was isolated from a woman under 30 with Graves disease. The source was peripheral blood mononuclear cells (PBMCs), collected at new diagnosis, from a patient treated with antithyroid drugs. This chain's CDR3 is CASNHGSTNEKLFF. CDR3 sequence (DNA): TGTGCCAGCAATCACGGATCCACTAATGAAAAACTGTTTTTT.